This T cell receptor beta chain was documented in a study of OX40 agonist ivuxolimab in advanced cancers. Background on the study: The diagnoses of dose-escalation patients were hepatocellular carcinoma, melanoma, renal cell or head and neck cancer.

The CDR3 runs to 12 residues. Patients had blood sampled at baseline and again on cycle 4 day 1 and cycle 7 day 1. Repertoires were generated with immunoSEQ multiplex PCR, while TCRdb's copy carries only in-frame clones and drops some. The sample lists around 95,000 clones; approximately 89% were seen once. Findings and limits, study-wide: Undetermined was the antigen specificity of the expanded peripheral T cells. Mean expanded clone counts were higher in CD8+ than CD4+ T cells.

With respect to this clone: What it binds is not known.

This chain links TRBV21-1 with TRBJ2-1. TRBV21-1 is a known pseudogene. This TCR was recovered from an adult with an advanced solid tumor such as melanoma, head and neck, liver or kidney cancer. The starting material was CD4+ or CD8+ T cells sorted from blood, obtained in a trial of the OX40 agonist ivuxolimab. CDR3 coding DNA: TGTGCCAGCAGCGGATACTACAATGAGCAGTTCTTC. The encoded protein is CASSGYYNEQFF.